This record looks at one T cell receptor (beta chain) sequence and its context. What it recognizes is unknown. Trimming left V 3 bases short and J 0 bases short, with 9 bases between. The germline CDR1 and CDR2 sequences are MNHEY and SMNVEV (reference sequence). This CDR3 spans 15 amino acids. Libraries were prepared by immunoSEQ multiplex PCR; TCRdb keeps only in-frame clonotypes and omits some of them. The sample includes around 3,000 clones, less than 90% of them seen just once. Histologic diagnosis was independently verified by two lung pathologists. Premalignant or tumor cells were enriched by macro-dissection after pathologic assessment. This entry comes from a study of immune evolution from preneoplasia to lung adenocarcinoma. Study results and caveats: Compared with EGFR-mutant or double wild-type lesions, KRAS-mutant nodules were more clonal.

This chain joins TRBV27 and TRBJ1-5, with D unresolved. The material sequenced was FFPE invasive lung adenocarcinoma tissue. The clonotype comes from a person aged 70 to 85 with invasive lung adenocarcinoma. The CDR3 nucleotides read TGTGCCAGCAGTTTCGCAATTAATAGCAATCAGCCCCAGCATTTT. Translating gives CASSFAINSNQPQHF.